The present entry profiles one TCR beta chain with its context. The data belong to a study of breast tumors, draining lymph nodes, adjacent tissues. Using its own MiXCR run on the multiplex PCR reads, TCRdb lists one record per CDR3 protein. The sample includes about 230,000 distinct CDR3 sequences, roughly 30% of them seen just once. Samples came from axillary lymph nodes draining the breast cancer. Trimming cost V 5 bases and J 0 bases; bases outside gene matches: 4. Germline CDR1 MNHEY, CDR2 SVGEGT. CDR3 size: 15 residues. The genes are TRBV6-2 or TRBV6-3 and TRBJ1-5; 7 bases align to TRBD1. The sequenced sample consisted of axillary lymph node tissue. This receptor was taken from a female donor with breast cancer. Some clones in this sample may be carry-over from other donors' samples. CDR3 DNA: TGTGCCAGCAGTCGAAACAGGGGTAGCAATCAGCCCCAGCATTTT. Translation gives CASSRNRGSNQPQHF.